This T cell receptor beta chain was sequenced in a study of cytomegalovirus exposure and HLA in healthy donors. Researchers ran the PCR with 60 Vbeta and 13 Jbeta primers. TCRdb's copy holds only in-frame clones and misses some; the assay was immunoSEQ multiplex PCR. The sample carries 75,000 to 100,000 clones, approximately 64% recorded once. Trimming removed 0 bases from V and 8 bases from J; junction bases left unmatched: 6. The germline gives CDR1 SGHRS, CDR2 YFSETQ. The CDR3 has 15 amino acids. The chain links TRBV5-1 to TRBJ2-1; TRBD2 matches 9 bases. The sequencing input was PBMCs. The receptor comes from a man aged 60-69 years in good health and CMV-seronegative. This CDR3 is CASSLDLAGSDEQFF. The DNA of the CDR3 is TGCGCCAGCAGCTTGGATCTAGCGGGAAGCGATGAGCAGTTCTTC.